The 17 T cell receptor beta chains in this list originate from one sample, sequenced in a study of CD8+ T cells in alopecia areata. Sequencing templates came from extracted RNA that was reverse transcribed into cDNA. Method: immunoSEQ multiplex PCR; TCRdb's copy keeps in-frame clones and lacks some. The repertoire holds 150,000 to 200,000 clones, with more than 60% as singletons. The sample was CD4+ T cells sorted from blood, taken at week 0. These TCRs come from a human donor with alopecia areata.

This chain connects TRBV29-1 to TRBJ2-3; D call uncertain. Trimming removed 8 bases at V and 0 bases at J, with 12 bases between. The CDR3 has 13 residues. Germline values: CDR1 SQVTM, CDR2 ANQGSEA. CDR3 protein: CSLGSSSTDTQYF. As DNA, the CDR3 is TGCAGCTTAGGGTCGTCTAGCACAGATACGCAGTATTTT.

V is TRBV10-3 and J is TRBJ2-3; D is perhaps TRBD1 or TRBD2 (6 bases each). The V gene lost 10 bases and the J gene lost 1 base, with 18 bases spanning the gap. There are 15 residues in the CDR3. The germline gives CDR1 ENHRY, CDR2 SYGVKD. In nucleotides, the CDR3 is TGTGCCACCTTCGGGGGCCCCATCGGCACAGATACGCAGTATTTT. Translated, it gives CATFGGPIGTDTQYF.

The chain has TRBV10-3 and TRBJ2-7; D gene unclear. The germline CDR1 and CDR2 sequences are ENHRY and SYGVKD. Trimming removed 11 bases from V and 3 bases from J, with 20 bases in between. There are 14 residues in the CDR3. In nucleotides, the CDR3 is TGTGCCTCTACGCAGACCACAAGCGACTACGAGCAGTACTTC. Translating it yields CASTQTTSDYEQYF.

This clone was detected only a few times. The chain links TRBV7-9 to TRBJ1-4; 8 bases line up with TRBD1. This CDR3 region has 15 residues. The germline V gene has CDR1 SEHNR and CDR2 FQNEAQ (reference sequence). J was trimmed by 5 bases and V by 5 bases; bases with no gene match: 7. The CDR3 here is CASSDLGQGNEKLFF. CDR3 in DNA: TGTGCCAGCAGCGACCTCGGACAGGGAAATGAAAAACTGTTTTTT. Full variable domain (remainder filled in from reference TRBV7-9 and TRBJ1-4): DTGVSQNPRHKITKRGQNVTFRCDPISEHNRLYWYRQTLGQGPEFLTYFQNEAQLEKSRLLSDRFSAERPKGSFSTLEIQRTEQGDSAMYLCASSDLGQGNEKLFFGSGTQLSVL.

This clone was counted a few times. This chain connects TRBV29-1 to TRBJ1-2, with 8 bases identical to TRBD1. This CDR3 has 15 residues. Trimming removed 0 bases from V and 5 bases from J; junction bases left unmatched: 8. Germline CDR1 reads SQVTM; CDR2 reads ANQGSEA. CDR3 sequence: CSVEDFQGAGYGYTF. In DNA, the CDR3 is TGCAGCGTTGAAGATTTCCAGGGGGCGGGATATGGCTACACCTTC. Complete variable domain (other parts from reference TRBV29-1 and TRBJ1-2): SAVISQKPSRDICQRGTSLTIQCQVDSQVTMMFWYRQQPGQSLTLIATANQGSEATYESGFVIDKFPISRPNLTFSTLTVSNMSPEDSSIYLCSVEDFQGAGYGYTFGSGTRLTVV.

This clone came up a few times. CDR3 protein: CASRWGSAYNEQFF. CDR3 nucleotide sequence: TGTGCCAGCAGGTGGGGTTCCGCCTACAATGAGCAGTTCTTC. This chain uses TRBV5-6 with TRBJ2-1; D gene ambiguous. Germline V gene sequence: CDR1 SGHDT, CDR2 YYEEEE. The V end lost 5 bases, the J end lost 2 bases, and 11 bases lay between the germline ends. The CDR3 spans 14 residues.

The rearrangement uses TRBV15 and TRBJ1-3, with D maybe TRBD1 (5 bases). V dropped 7 bases and J dropped 0 bases, with 10 bases sitting between them. Germline CDR1 LNHNV, CDR2 YYDKDF (reference sequence). The length of the CDR3 is 14 residues. CDR3 residues: CATTAGGSGNTIYF. The CDR3 DNA is TGTGCCACCACTGCGGGGGGCTCTGGAAACACCATATATTTT.

This rearrangement joins TRBV1 to TRBJ1-2; no DNA check was done on the table's D call, TRBD1. TRBV1 is a listed pseudogene. The CDR3 extends over 13 amino acids. The DNA of the CDR3 is TGCACCAGCAGCCCAGGCCAACCGTCCAGCTACACCTTC. Translation: CTSSPGQPSSYTF.

This clone turned up a few times. V usage is TRBV29-1 and J usage is TRBJ2-7, with a weak D call TRBD1 (6 bases). Germline V gene sequence: CDR1 SQVTM, CDR2 ANQGSEA. Between the trimmed V and J ends, which lost 4 bases and 7 bases, there was a span of 20 bases. This CDR3 is 14 amino acids long. CDR3 loop: CSVVMAGVLLEQYF. CDR3 bases: TGCAGCGTTGTCATGGCAGGGGTACTCTTAGAGCAGTACTTC.

J is TRBJ1-1 and V is TRBV15; D uncertain. V was cut by 6 bases and J by 1 base, with 12 bases left in between. CDR1 LNHNV and CDR2 YYDKDF come from the germline V gene (reference sequence). The CDR3 sequence is 14 residues long. The CDR3 region is CATRSAEPNTEAFF. The CDR3 DNA reads as TGTGCCACCAGGTCGGCCGAGCCGAACACTGAAGCTTTCTTT.

The chain is built from TRBV5-1 and TRBJ1-6, with D perhaps matching TRBD1 (6 bases). The CDR3 sequence is 13 residues long. The V and J ends lost 0 bases and 10 bases respectively, with 8 bases between them. The germline CDR1 and CDR2 sequences are SGHRS and YFSETQ. In nucleotides, the CDR3 is TGCGCCAGCAGCTTGGACAGGGACTCACCCCTCCACTTT. It translates to CASSLDRDSPLHF.

This chain uses TRBV30 with TRBJ1-6; D is unclear. Trimming took off 4 bases at V and 9 bases at J, with 10 bases between the two ends. The germline gives CDR1 GTSNPN, CDR2 SVGIG (reference sequence). This CDR3 region has 12 residues. Here the CDR3 reads CAWIKSTSPLHF. DNA of the CDR3: TGTGCCTGGATTAAGTCGACTTCACCCCTCCACTTT.

The rearrangement uses TRBV7-9 and TRBJ1-5; 9 bases map to TRBD1. Germline V gene lookup returns CDR1 SEHNR and CDR2 FQNEAQ (reference sequence). Unmatched junction bases numbered 1, after V lost 3 bases and J lost 4 bases. The CDR3 sequence is 14 residues long. The CDR3 loop is CASSLGQGNQPQHF. The DNA of the CDR3 is TGTGCCAGCAGCTTGGGACAGGGTAATCAGCCCCAGCATTTT.

Of note for this clone: This sample also contains other DNA sequences that code for the same CDR3. The V call is TRBV29-1, the J call TRBJ2-2; D is perhaps TRBD1 or TRBD2 (6 bases each). The CDR3 sequence is 13 residues long. Trimming cost V 6 bases and J 1 base, with 9 bases left between them. The germline CDR1 and CDR2 sequences are SQVTM and ANQGSEA. The CDR3 DNA follows: TGCAGCGTCGGGGGCCTGAACACCGGGGAGCTGTTTTTT. As protein: CSVGGLNTGELFF.

The V and J genes are TRBV29-1 and TRBJ1-1, with TRBD1 matching over 8 bases. This CDR3 spans 14 amino acids. After removal of 2 bases from V and 2 bases from J, the junction contained 4 bases not matched to a gene. Germline CDR1 SQVTM, CDR2 ANQGSEA. CDR3 loop: CSVERQGRNTEAFF. In DNA, the CDR3 is TGCAGCGTTGAAAGACAGGGGCGAAACACTGAAGCTTTCTTT.

V gene TRBV5-5 combines with J gene TRBJ2-1, with D tentatively TRBD2 (5 bases). V was pared by 2 bases and J by 0 bases, with 12 bases between. Germline V gene sequence: CDR1 SGHKS, CDR2 YYEKEE (reference sequence). CDR3 length: 16 amino acids. CDR3: CASSFDGESSYNEQFF. CDR3 bases: TGTGCCAGCAGCTTCGATGGGGAGAGCTCCTACAATGAGCAGTTCTTC.

V and J are TRBV30 and TRBJ2-1; TRBD2 agrees at 9 bases. Germline V CDR1 and CDR2: GTSNPN, SVGIG (reference sequence). The CDR3 loop spans 12 amino acids. J was trimmed by 9 bases and V by 4 bases; bases with no gene match: 4. The CDR3 spells CAWTGGRGEQFF. CDR3 in DNA: TGTGCCTGGACGGGCGGGAGGGGTGAGCAGTTCTTC.